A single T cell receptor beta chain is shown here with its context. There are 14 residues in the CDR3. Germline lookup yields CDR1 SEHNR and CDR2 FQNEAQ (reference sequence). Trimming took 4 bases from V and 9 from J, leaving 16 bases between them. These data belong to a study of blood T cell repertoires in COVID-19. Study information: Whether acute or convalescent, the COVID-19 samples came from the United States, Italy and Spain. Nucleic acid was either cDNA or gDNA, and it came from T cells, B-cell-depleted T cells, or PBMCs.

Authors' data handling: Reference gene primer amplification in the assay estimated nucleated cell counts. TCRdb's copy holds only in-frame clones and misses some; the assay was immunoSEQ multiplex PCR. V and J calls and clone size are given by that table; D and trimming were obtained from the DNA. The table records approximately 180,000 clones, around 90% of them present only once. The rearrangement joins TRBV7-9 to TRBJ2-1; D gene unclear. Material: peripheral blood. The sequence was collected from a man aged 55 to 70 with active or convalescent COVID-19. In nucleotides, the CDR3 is TGTGCCAGCAGCTCGGGTATATTCACGCTTGAGCAGTTCTTC. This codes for CASSSGIFTLEQFF.